This T cell receptor (beta chain) was captured in a study of PD-L1 blockade in urothelial cancer. The CDR3 has 16 amino acids. Germline V CDR1 and CDR2: SGHVS, FNYEAQ. V trimming: 6 bases; J trimming: 7 bases; junction bases outside the gene matches: 12. As for time point: pretreatment peripheral blood. TCRdb keeps only in-frame clones here, not all; method: immunoSEQ multiplex PCR. There are about 95,000 clones in the sample; around 86% occur only once, and 1.5% to 2.5% lies in the top ten. The specimen was PBMCs, collected around atezolizumab (anti-PD-L1) treatment. The origin of this receptor is a man in his sixties with urothelial cancer. This rearrangement joins TRBV7-6 to TRBJ2-2; 9 bases align to TRBD1. The CDR3 sequence is CASSQGQGPLFGELFF. The DNA of the CDR3 is TGTGCCAGCAGTCAAGGACAGGGGCCCCTCTTCGGGGAGCTGTTTTTT.